This TCR beta chain was sequenced during a study of Graves' ophthalmopathy and Graves' hyperthyroidism. Study results and caveats: The model's prediction of ophthalmopathy progression had 65% to 71% sensitivity and approximately 72% specificity.

Per germline, CDR1 SGHVS and CDR2 FQNEAQ. V lost 2 bases and J lost 8, with 9 bases in between. This CDR3 contains 12 residues. This clonotype occurred many times. What it binds is unknown. RNA transcripts provided the template for amplifying TCR beta CDR3 regions. Scientists carried out first-round RT-PCR using HTBI primers and then a second-round multiplex PCR. TCRdb reprocessed the multiplex PCR reads via MiXCR and lists one record per CDR3 protein. The sample holds approximately 1.2 million distinct CDR3 sequences, about 36% seen once. The specimen was peripheral blood or thyroid tissue (not recorded which). This sequence was found in an adult man with Graves' hyperthyroidism. The rearrangement joins TRBV7-8 to TRBJ1-2; no clear D. CDR3 sequence reads: CASSLFGIGYTF. DNA of the CDR3: TGTGCCAGCAGCTTATTCGGGATCGGCTACACCTTC.